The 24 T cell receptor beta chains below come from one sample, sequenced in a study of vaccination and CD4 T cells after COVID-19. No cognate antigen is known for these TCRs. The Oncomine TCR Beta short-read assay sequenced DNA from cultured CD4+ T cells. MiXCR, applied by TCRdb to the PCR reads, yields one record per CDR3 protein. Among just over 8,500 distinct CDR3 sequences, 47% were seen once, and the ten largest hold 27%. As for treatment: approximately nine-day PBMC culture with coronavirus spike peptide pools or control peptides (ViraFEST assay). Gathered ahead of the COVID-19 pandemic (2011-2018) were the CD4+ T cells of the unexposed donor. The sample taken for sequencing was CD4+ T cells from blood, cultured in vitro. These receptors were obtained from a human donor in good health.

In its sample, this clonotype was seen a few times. In DNA, the CDR3 is TGTGCCAGCAGTTCCGCCGGGCGTATCGGGCCCCAGCATTTT. Protein: CASSSAGRIGPQHF. The chain links TRBV27 to TRBJ1-5; no firm D call. This CDR3 has 14 residues. Trimming removed 4 bases from V and 9 bases from J, with 16 bases in between. Germline-derived CDR1 and CDR2 are MNHEY and SMNVEV (reference sequence).

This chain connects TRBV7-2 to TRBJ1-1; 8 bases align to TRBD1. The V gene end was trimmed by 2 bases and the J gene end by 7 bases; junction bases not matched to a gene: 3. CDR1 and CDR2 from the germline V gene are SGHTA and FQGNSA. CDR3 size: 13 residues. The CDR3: CASSLNRGSEAFF. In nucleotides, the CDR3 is TGTGCCAGCAGCTTAAACAGGGGGAGTGAAGCTTTCTTT.

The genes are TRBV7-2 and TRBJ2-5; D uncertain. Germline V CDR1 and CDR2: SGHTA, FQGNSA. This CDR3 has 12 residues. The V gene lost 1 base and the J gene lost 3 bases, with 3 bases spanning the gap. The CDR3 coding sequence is TGTGCCAGCAGCTTAGTAAAAGAGACCCAGTACTTC. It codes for CASSLVKETQYF.

The CDR3 sequence: CASSSQKDRVSPLHF. The DNA for the CDR3 is TGTGCCAGCAGTTCGCAAAAGGACAGGGTTTCACCCCTCCACTTT. V is TRBV27 and J is TRBJ1-6; 8 bases map to TRBD1. The ends lost 4 bases at V and 9 bases at J; junction bases unmatched: 8. This CDR3 comprises 15 residues. Germline V gene sequence: CDR1 MNHEY, CDR2 SMNVEV (reference sequence).

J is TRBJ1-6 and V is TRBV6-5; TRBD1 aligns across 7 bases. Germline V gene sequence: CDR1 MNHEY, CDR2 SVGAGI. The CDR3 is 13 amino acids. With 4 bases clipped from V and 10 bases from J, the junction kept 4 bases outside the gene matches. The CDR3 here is CASSWTGSSPLHF. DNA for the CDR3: TGTGCCAGCAGTTGGACAGGTTCGTCACCCCTCCACTTT.

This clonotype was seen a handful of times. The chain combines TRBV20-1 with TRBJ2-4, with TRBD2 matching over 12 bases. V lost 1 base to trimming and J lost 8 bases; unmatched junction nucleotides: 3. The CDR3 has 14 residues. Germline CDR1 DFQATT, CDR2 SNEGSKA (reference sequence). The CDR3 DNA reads TGCAGTGCTAGAGCTAGCGGGAGGGCGTACATTCAGTACTTC. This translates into CSARASGRAYIQYF.

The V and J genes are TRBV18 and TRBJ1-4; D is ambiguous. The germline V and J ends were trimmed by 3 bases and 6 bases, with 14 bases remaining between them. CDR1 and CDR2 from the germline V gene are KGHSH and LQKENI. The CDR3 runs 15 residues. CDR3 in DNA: TGTGCCAGCTCACCTGCTAGAGGGCCGGATGAAAAACTGTTTTTT. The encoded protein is CASSPARGPDEKLFF.

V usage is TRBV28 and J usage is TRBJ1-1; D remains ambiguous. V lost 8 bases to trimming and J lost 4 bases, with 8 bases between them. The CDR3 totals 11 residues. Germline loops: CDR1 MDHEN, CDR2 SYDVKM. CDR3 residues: CASEGRTEAFF. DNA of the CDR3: TGTGCCAGCGAAGGGCGCACTGAAGCTTTCTTT.

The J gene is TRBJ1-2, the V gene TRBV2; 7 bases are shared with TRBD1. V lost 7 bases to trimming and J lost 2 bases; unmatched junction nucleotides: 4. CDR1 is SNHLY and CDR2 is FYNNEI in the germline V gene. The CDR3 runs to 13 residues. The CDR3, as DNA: TGTGCCAGCATTGGAGGGGGCAACTATGGCTACACCTTC. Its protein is CASIGGGNYGYTF.

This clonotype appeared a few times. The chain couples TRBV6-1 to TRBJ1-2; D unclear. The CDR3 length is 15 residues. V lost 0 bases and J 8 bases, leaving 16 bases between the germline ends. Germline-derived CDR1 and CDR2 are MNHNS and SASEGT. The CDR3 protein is CASSEALEGWRGYTF. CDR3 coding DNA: TGTGCCAGCAGTGAAGCACTGGAGGGCTGGCGGGGCTACACCTTC.

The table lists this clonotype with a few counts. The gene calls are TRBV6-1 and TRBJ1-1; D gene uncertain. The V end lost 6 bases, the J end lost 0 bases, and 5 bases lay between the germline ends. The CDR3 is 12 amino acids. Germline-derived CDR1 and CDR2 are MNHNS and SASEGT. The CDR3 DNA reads TGTGCCAGCAGCCAAATGAACACTGAAGCTTTCTTT. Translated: CASSQMNTEAFF.

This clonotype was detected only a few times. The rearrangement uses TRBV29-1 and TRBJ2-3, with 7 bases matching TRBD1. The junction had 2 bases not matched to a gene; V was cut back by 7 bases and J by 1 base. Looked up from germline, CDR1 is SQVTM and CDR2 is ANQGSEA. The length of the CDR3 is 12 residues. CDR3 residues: CSAGTGTDTQYF. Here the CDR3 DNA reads TGCAGCGCGGGGACAGGCACAGATACGCAGTATTTT.

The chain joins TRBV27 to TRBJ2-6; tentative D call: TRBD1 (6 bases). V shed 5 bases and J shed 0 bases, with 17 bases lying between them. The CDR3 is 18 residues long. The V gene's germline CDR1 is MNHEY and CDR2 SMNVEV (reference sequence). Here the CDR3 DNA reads TGTGCCAGCAGTCTAATTCCGCTACAGGGCTCTGGGGCCAACGTCCTGACTTTC. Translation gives CASSLIPLQGSGANVLTF.

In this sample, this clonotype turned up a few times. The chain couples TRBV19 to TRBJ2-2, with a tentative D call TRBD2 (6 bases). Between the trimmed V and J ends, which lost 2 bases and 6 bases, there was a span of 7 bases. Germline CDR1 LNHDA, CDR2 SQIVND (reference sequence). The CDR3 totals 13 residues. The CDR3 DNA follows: TGTGCCAGTAGTATACGGGGGTCCGGGGAGCTGTTTTTT. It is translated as CASSIRGSGELFF. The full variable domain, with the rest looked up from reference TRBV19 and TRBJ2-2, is DGGITQSPKYLFRKEGQNVTLSCEQNLNHDAMYWYRQDPGQGLRLIYYSQIVNDFQKGDIAEGYSVSREKKESFPLTVTSAQKNPTAFYLCASSIRGSGELFFGEGSRLTVL.

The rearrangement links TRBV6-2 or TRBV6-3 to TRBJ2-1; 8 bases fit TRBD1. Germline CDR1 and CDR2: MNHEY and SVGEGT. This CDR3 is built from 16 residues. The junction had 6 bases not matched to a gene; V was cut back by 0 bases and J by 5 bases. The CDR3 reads CASSYSRQGINNEQFF. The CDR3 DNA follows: TGTGCCAGCAGTTACTCGAGACAGGGGATAAACAATGAGCAGTTCTTC.

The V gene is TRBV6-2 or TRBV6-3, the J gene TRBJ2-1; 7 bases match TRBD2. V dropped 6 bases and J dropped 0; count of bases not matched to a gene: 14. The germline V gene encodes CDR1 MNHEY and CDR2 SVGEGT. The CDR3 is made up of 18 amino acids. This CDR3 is CASRHHAPRGSSYNEQFF. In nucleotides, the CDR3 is TGTGCCAGCAGACACCATGCTCCTCGCGGGAGCTCCTACAATGAGCAGTTCTTC.

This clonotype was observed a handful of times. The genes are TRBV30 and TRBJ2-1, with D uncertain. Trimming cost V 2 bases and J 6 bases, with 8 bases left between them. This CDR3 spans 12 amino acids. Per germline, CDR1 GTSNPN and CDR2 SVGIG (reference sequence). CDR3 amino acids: CAWSPQLNEQFF. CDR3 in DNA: TGTGCCTGGAGTCCACAACTCAATGAGCAGTTCTTC.

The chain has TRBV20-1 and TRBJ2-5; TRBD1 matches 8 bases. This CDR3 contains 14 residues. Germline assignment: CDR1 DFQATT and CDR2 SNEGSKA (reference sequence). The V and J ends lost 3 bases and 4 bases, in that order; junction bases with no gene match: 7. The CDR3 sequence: CSASQTGVGETQYF. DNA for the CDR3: TGCAGTGCTAGCCAGACAGGGGTAGGAGAGACCCAGTACTTC.

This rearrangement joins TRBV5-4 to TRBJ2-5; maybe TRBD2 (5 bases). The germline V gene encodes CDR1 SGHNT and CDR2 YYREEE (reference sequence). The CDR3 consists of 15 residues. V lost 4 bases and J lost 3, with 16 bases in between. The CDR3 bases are TGTGCCAGCAGCCCCCCGGCAGCGGCCAAAGAGACCCAGTACTTC. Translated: CASSPPAAAKETQYF.

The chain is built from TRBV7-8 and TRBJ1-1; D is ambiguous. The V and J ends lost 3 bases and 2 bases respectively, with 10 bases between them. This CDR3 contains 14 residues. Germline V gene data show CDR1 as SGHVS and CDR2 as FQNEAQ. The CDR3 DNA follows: TGTGCCAGCAGCTTTAGACCTATTAACACTGAAGCTTTCTTT. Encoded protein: CASSFRPINTEAFF.

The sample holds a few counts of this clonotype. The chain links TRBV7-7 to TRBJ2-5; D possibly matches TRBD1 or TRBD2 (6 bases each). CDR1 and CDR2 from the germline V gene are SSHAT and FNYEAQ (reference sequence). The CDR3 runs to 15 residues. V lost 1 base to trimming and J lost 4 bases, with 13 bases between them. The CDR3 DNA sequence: TGTGCCAGCAGCTTAGAACCCAGGGGAGGAGAGACCCAGTACTTC. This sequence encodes CASSLEPRGGETQYF.

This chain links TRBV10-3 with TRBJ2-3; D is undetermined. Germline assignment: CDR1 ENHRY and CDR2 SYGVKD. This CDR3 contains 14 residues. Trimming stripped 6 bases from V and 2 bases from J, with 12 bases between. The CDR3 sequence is CAIRPAINTDTQYF. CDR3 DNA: TGTGCCATCAGGCCCGCTATCAACACAGATACGCAGTATTTT.

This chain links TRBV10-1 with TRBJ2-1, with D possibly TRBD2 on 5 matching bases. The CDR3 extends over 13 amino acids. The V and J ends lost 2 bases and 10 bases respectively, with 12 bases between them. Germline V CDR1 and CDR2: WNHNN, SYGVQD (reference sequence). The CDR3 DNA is TGCGCCAGCAGTGAGACCGGGGTAGGCGAGCAGTTCTTC. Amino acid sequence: CASSETGVGEQFF.

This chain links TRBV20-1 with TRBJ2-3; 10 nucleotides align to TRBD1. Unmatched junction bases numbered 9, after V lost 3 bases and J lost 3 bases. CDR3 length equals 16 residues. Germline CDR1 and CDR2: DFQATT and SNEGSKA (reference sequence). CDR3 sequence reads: CSASPWDRGRTDTQYF. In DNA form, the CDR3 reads TGCAGTGCTAGCCCCTGGGACAGGGGACGGACAGATACGCAGTATTTT.